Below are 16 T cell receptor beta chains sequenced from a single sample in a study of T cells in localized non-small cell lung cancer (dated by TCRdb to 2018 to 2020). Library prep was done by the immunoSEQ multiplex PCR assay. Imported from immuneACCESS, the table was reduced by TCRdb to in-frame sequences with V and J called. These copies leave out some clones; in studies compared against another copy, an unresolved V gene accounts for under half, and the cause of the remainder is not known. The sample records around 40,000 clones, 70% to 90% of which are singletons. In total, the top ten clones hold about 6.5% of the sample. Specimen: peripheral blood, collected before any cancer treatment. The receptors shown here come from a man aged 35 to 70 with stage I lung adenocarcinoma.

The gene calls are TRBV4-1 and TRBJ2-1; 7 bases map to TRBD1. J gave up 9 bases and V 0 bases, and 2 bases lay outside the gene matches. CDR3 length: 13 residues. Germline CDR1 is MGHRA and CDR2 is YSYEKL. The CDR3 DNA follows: TGCGCCAGCAGCCAAGATAGGGGGCTTGAGCAGTTCTTC. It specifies CASSQDRGLEQFF.

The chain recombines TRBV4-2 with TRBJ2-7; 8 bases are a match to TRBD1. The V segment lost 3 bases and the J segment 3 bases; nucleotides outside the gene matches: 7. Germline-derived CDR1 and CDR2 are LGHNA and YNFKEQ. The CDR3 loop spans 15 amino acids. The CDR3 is CASSHRTGKVYEQYF. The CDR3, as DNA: TGTGCCAGCAGCCACCGGACAGGGAAGGTCTACGAGCAGTACTTC.

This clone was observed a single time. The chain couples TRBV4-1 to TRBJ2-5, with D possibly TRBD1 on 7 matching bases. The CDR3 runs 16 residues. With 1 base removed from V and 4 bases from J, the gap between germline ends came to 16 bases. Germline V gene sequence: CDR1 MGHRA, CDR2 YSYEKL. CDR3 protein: CASSQGWRAGGETQYF. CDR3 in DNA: TGCGCCAGCAGCCAAGGTTGGAGGGCAGGGGGAGAGACCCAGTACTTC.

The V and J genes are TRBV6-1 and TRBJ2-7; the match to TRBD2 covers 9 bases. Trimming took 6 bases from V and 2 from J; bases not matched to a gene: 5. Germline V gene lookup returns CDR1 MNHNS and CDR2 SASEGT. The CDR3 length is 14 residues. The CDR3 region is CASRTGLAAYEQYF. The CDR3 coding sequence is TGTGCCAGCAGGACGGGACTAGCAGCCTACGAGCAGTACTTC.

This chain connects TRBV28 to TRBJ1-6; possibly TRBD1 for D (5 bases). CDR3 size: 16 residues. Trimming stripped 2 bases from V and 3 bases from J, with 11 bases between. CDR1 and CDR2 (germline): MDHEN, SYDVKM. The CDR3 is CASSLGQGIYNSPLHF. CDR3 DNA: TGTGCCAGCAGTTTAGGGCAGGGCATCTATAATTCACCCCTCCACTTT.

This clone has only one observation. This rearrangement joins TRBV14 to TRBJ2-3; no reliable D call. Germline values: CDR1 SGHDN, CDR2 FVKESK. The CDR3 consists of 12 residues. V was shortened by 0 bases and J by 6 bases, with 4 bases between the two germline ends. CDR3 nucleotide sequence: TGTGCCAGCAGCCAAGATCAGGATACGCAGTATTTT. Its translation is CASSQDQDTQYF.

As DNA, the CDR3 is TGCAGCGTTGATTTGGCTAGCGGGAGGGCCGTGGATACGCAGTATTTT. Translation gives CSVDLASGRAVDTQYF. The V call is TRBV29-1, the J call TRBJ2-3; 12 bases are shared with TRBD2. J was trimmed by 6 bases and V by 3 bases; bases with no gene match: 10. From germline, CDR1 is SQVTM and CDR2 ANQGSEA. The length of the CDR3 is 16 residues.

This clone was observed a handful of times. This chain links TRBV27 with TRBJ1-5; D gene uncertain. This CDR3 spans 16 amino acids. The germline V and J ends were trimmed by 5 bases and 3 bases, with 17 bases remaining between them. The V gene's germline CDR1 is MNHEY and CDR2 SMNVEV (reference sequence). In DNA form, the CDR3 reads TGTGCCAGCAGTCCCCAATTCGGAGGATTCAATCAGCCCCAGCATTTT. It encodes CASSPQFGGFNQPQHF.

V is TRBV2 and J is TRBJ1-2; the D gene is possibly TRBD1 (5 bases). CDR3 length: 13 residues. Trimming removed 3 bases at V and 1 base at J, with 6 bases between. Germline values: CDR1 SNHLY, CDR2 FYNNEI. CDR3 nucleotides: TGTGCCAGCAGTGACAGGGATAACTATGGCTACACCTTC. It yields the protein CASSDRDNYGYTF.

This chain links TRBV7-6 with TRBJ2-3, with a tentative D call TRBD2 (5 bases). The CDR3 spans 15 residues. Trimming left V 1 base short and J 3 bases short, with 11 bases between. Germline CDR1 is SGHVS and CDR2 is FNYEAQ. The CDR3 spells CASSLDPGMTDTQYF. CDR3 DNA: TGTGCCAGCAGCTTAGATCCCGGGATGACAGATACGCAGTATTTT.

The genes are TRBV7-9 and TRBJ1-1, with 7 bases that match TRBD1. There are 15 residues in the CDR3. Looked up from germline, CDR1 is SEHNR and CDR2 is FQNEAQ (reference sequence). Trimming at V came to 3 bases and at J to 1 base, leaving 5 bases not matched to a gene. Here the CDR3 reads CASSFLGGGNTEAFF. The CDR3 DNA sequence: TGTGCCAGCAGCTTCCTAGGGGGCGGGAACACTGAAGCTTTCTTT.

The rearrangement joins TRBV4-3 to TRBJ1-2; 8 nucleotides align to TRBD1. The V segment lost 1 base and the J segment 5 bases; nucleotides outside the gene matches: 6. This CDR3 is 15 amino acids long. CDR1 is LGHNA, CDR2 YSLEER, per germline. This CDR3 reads CASSQARTGNYGYTF. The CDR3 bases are TGCGCCAGCAGCCAAGCCCGGACAGGGAATTATGGCTACACCTTC.

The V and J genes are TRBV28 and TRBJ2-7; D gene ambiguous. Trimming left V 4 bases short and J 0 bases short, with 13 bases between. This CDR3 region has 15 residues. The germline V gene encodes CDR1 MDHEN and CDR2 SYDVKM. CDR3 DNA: TGTGCCAGCAGTTCATCGGTGGGGTTCTCCTACGAGCAGTACTTC. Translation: CASSSSVGFSYEQYF.

The CDR3 here is CASYTGKSSYEQYF. DNA of the CDR3: TGTGCCAGCTATACAGGAAAGAGCTCCTACGAGCAGTACTTC. The chain combines TRBV6-4 with TRBJ2-7, with a possible D match to TRBD1 (5 bases). Germline V CDR1 and CDR2: MRHNA, SNTAGT. With 8 bases removed from V and 0 bases from J, the gap between germline ends came to 14 bases. CDR3 length: 14 amino acids.

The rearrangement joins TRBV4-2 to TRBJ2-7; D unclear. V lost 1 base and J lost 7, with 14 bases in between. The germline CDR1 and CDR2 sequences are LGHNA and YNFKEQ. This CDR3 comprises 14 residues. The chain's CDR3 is CASSQGAAFGEQYF. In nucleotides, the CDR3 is TGTGCCAGCAGCCAAGGCGCCGCCTTCGGGGAGCAGTACTTC.

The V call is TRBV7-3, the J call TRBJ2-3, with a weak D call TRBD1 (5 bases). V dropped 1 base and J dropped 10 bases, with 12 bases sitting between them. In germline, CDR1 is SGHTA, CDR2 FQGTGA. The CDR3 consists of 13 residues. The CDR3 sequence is CASSLNAGKAQYF. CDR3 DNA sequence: TGTGCCAGCAGCTTAAACGCAGGGAAGGCGCAGTATTTT.